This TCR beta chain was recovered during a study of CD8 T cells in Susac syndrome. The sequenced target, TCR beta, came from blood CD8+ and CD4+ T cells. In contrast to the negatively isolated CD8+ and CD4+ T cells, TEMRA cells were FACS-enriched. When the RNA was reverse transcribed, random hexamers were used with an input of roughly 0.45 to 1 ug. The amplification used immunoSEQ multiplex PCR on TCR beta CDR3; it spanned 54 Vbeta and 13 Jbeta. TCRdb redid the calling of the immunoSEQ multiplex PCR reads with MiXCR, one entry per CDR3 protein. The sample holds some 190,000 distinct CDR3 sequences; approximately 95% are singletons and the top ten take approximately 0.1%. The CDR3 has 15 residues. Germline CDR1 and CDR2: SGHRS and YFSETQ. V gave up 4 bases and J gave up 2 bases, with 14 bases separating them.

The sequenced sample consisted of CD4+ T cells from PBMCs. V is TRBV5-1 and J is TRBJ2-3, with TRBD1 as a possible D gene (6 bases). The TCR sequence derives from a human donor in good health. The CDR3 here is CASSRPGQSTDTQYF. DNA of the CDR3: TGCGCCAGCAGCCGGCCCGGACAGTCCACAGATACGCAGTATTTT.